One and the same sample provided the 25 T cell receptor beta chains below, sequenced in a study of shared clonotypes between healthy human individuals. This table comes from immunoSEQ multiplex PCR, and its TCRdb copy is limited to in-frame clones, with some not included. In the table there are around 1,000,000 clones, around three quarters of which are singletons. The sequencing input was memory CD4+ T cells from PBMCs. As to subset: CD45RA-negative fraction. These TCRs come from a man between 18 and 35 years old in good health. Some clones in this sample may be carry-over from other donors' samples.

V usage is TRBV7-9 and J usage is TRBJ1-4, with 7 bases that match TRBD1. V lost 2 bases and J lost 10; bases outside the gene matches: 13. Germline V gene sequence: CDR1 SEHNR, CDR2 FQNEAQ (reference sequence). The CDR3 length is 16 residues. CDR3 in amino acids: CASSLNTGARGGKLFF. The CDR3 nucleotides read TGTGCCAGCAGCTTAAATACAGGGGCGAGAGGTGGAAAACTGTTTTTT.

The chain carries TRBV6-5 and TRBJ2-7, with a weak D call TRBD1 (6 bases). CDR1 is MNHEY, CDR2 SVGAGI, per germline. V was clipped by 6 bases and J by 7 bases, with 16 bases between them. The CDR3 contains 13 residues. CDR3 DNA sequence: TGTGCCAGCAGGACAGGCTCTCATCTAGAGCAGTACTTC. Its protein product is CASRTGSHLEQYF.

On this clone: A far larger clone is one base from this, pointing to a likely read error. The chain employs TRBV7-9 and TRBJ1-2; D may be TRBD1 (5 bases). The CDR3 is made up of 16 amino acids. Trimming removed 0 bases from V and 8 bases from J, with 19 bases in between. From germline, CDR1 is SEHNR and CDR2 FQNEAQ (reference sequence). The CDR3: CASSLARQGQTGGYTF. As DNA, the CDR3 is TGTGCCAGCAGCTTAGCGCGTCAGGGCCAGACTGGAGGCTACACCTTC.

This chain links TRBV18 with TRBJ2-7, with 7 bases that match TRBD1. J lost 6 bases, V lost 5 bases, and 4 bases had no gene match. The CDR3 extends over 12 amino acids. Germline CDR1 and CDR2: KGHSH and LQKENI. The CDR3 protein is CASSSTGPEQYF. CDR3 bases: TGTGCCAGCTCATCGACAGGGCCCGAGCAGTACTTC.

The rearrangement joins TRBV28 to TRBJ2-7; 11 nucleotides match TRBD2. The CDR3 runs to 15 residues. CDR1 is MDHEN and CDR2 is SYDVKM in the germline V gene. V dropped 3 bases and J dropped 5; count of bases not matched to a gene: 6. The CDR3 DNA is TGTGCCAGCAGTTTTCCCGGGACTAGCGGCCACGAGCAGTACTTC. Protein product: CASSFPGTSGHEQYF.

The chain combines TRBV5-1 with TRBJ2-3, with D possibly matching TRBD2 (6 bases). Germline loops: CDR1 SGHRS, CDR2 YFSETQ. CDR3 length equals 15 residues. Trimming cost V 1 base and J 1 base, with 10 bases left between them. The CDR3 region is CASSLRLGRTDTQYF. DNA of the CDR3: TGCGCCAGCAGCTTGCGACTAGGACGCACAGATACGCAGTATTTT.

CDR3 region: CASSSLGYRIYNEQFF. The CDR3 bases are TGTGCCAGCAGCTCACTGGGATACAGGATCTACAATGAGCAGTTCTTC. The chain uses TRBV7-9 and TRBJ2-1; D is possibly TRBD1 (5 bases). V shed 4 bases and J shed 3 bases, with 16 bases lying between them. CDR3 length equals 16 residues. CDR1 is SEHNR and CDR2 is FQNEAQ in the germline V gene (reference sequence). The whole variable domain, filled in from reference TRBV7-9 and TRBJ2-1, reads DTGVSQNPRHKITKRGQNVTFRCDPISEHNRLYWYRQTLGQGPEFLTYFQNEAQLEKSRLLSDRFSAERPKGSFSTLEIQRTEQGDSAMYLCASSSLGYRIYNEQFFGPGTRLTVL.

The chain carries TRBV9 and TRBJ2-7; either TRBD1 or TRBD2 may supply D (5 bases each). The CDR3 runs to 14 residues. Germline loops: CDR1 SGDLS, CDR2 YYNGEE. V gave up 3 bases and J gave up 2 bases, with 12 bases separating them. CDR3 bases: TGTGCCAGCAGCGCAGGGCCCGGGGCCTACGAGCAGTACTTC. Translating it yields CASSAGPGAYEQYF.

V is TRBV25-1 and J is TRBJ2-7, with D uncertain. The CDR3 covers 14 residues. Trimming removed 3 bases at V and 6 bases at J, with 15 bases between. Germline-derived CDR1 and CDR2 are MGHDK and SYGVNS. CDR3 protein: CASSELYALSEQYF. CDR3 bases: TGTGCCAGCAGTGAGTTGTACGCTTTAAGCGAGCAGTACTTC.

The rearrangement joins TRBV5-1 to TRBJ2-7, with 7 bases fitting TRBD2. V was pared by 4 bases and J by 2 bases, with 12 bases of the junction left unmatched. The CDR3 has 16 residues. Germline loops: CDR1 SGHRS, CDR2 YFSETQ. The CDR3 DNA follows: TGCGCCAGCAGCCCGAGGGGTAGCGGGCTAACCTACGAGCAGTACTTC. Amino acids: CASSPRGSGLTYEQYF.

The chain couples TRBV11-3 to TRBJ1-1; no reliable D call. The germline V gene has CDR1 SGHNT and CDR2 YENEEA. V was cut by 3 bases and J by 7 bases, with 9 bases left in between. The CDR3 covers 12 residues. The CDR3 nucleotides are TGTGCCAGCAGCTTTGGGGAGGGTGAAGCTTTCTTT. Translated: CASSFGEGEAFF. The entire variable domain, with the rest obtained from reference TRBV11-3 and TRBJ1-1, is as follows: EAGVVQSPRYKIIEKKQPVAFWCNPISGHNTLYWYLQNLGQGPELLIRYENEEAVDDSQLPKDRFSAERLKGVDSTLKIQPAELGDSAVYLCASSFGEGEAFFGQGTRLTVV.

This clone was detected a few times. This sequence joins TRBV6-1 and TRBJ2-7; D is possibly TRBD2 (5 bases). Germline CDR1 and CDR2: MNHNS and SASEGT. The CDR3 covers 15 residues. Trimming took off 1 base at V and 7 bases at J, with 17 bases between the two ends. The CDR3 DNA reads TGTGCCAGCAGTGAAGTGGTAGGTAGTTCGGGGGAGCAGTACTTC. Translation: CASSEVVGSSGEQYF.

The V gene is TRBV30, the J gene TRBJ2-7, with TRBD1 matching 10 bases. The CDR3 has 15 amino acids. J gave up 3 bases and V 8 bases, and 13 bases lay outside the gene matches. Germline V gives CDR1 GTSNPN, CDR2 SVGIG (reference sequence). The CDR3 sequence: CAGRRGGTGVYEQYF. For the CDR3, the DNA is TGTGCCGGACGGAGGGGCGGGACAGGGGTCTACGAGCAGTACTTC.

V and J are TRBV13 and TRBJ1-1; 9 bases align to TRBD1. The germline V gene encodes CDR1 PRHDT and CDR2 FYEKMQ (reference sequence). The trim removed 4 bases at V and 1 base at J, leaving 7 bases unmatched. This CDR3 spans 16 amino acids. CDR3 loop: CASSSSTDRGNTEAFF. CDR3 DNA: TGTGCCAGCAGCTCTTCCACGGACAGGGGGAACACTGAAGCTTTCTTT.

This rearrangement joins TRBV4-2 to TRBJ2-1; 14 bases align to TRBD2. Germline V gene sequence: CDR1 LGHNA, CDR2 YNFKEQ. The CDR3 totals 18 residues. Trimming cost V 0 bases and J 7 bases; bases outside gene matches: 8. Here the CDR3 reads CASSQEGTSGSIWNEQFF. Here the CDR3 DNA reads TGTGCCAGCAGCCAAGAAGGGACTAGCGGGAGTATATGGAATGAGCAGTTCTTC.

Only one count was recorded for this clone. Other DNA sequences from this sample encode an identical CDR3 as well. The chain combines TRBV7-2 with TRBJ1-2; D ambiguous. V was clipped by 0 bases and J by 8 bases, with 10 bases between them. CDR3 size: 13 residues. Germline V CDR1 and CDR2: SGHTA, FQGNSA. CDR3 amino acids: CASSLAGSGGYTF. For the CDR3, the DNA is TGTGCCAGCAGCTTAGCGGGCAGTGGGGGCTACACCTTC.

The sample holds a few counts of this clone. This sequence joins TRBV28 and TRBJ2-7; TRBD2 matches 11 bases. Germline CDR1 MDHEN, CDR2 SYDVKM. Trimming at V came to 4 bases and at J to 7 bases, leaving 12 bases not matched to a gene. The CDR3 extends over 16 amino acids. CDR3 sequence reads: CASSYSGRAQSWEQYF. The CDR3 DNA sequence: TGTGCCAGCAGTTATAGCGGGAGGGCTCAATCTTGGGAGCAGTACTTC.

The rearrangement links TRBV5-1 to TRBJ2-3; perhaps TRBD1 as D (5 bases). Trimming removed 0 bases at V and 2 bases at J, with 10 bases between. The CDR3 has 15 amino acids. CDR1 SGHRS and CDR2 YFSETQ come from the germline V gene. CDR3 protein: CASSLAPGITDTQYF. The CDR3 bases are TGCGCCAGCAGCTTGGCCCCAGGGATCACAGATACGCAGTATTTT.

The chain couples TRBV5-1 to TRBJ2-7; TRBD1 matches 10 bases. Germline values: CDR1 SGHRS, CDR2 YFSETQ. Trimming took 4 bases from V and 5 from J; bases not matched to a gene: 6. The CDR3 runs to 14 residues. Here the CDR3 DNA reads TGCGCCAGCAGCCGGGGACAGGGGCAAGACGAGCAGTACTTC. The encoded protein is CASSRGQGQDEQYF.

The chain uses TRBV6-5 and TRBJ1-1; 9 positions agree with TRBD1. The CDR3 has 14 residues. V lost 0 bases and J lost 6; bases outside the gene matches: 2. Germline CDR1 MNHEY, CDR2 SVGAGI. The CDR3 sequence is CASSYSGQGSEAFF. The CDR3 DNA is TGTGCCAGCAGTTACTCGGGACAGGGCTCTGAAGCTTTCTTT.

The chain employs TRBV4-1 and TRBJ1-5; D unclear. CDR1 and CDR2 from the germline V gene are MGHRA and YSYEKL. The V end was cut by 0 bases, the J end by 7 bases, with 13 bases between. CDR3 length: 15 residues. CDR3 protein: CASSQDNGVGQPQHF. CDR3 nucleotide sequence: TGCGCCAGCAGCCAAGATAATGGAGTCGGGCAGCCCCAGCATTTT.

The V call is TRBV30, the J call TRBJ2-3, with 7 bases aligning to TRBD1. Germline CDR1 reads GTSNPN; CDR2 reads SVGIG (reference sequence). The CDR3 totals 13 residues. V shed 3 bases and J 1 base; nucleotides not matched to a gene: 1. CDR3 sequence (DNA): TGTGCCTGGAGGCAGGGGGGCACAGATACGCAGTATTTT. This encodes CAWRQGGTDTQYF.

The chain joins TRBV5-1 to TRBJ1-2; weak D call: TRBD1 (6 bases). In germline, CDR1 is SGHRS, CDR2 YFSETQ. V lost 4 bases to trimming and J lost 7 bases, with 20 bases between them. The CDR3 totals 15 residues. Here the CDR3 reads CASSDGGGLAGGYTF. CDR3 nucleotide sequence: TGCGCCAGCAGCGACGGTGGGGGCCTGGCGGGTGGCTACACCTTC. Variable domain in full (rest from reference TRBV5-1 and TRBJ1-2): KAGVTQTPRYLIKTRGQQVTLSCSPISGHRSVSWYQQTPGQGLQFLFEYFSETQRNKGNFPGRFSGRQFSNSRSEMNVSTLELGDSALYLCASSDGGGLAGGYTFGSGTRLTVV.

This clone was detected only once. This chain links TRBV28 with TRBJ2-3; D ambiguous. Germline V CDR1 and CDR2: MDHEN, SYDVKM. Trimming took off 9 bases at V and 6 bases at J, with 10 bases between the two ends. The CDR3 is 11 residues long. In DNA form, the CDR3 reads TGTGCCAGTCGAAAGCTGGATACGCAGTATTTT. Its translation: CASRKLDTQYF.

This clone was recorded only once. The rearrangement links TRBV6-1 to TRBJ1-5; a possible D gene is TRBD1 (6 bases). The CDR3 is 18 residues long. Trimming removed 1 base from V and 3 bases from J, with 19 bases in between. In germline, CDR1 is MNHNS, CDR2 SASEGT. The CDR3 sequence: CASSEVGGPTVFNQPQHF. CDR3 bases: TGTGCCAGCAGTGAAGTCGGGGGGCCAACTGTATTCAATCAGCCCCAGCATTTT.